This is a list of T cell receptor beta chains from one sample in a study of identical twins. Each CDR3 protein gets one entry after TCRdb re-called the 5' RACE reads with MiXCR. Among 240,000 or so distinct CDR3 sequences, roughly an eighth were seen once, and the ten largest hold about 3.9%. A further study also used this sample, focusing on yellow fever vaccine responses in identical twins.

The sequencing input was memory (CD45RO+) T cells sorted from blood. The receptors shown here come from a woman between 18 and 30 years old in good health. The CDR3 runs from the conserved cysteine through the conserved F or W. D genes are given only for firm matches. Clone sizes are given selectively: once, few, many, or a class where the clone is expanded.

CDR3	DNA	V	J	size	D
CASSFASGQETQYF	TGTGCCAGCAGTTTTGCTAGCGGCCAAGAGACCCAGTACTTC	TRBV28	TRBJ2-5	few	TRBD2
CATKKEGGGNQPQHF	TGTGCCACCAAAAAGGAGGGGGGAGGCAATCAGCCCCAGCATTTT	TRBV6-1	TRBJ1-5	few	.
CSAGDRYTDTQYF	TGCAGTGCAGGGGACAGGTACACAGATACGCAGTATTTT	TRBV20-1	TRBJ2-3	few	TRBD1
CASTNPLYGYTF	TGTGCCAGCACGAACCCGCTCTATGGCTACACCTTC	TRBV6-2/TRBV6-3	TRBJ1-2	many	.
CASRSRVGTDTQYF	TGTGCCAGCAGGTCTCGTGTGGGCACAGATACGCAGTATTTT	TRBV25-1	TRBJ2-3	many	.
CASSRQSSYNSPLHF	TGTGCCAGCAGCCGACAGAGCTCCTATAATTCACCCCTCCACTTT	TRBV3-1	TRBJ1-6	.	.
CASSQVGGGVDEQFF	TGTGCCAGCAGCCAAGTCGGGGGAGGGGTGGATGAGCAGTTCTTC	TRBV4-2	TRBJ2-1	many	TRBD2
CASSQGYPSYEQYF	TGTGCCAGCAGTCAGGGGTATCCCTCCTACGAGCAGTACTTC	TRBV6-1	TRBJ2-7	.	.
CASSSAGQGYEQYF	TGTGCCAGCAGTTCGGCGGGACAGGGTTACGAGCAGTACTTC	TRBV28	TRBJ2-7	.	TRBD1
CASSLRSRGETQYF	TGTGCCAGCAGTTTAAGATCCAGGGGAGAGACCCAGTACTTC	TRBV28	TRBJ2-5	few	.
CSVTAIGGTTYEQYF	TGCAGCGTGACCGCTATCGGGGGGACTACCTACGAGCAGTACTTC	TRBV29-1	TRBJ2-7	few	TRBD2
CATSEAGVQETQYF	TGTGCCACCAGTGAGGCTGGGGTCCAAGAGACCCAGTACTTC	TRBV24-1	TRBJ2-5	many	.
CASWGLETYEQYF	TGTGCCTCCTGGGGACTAGAGACCTACGAGCAGTACTTC	TRBV2	TRBJ2-7	.	TRBD2
CAWKREGVNTGELFF	TGTGCCTGGAAACGTGAAGGGGTTAACACCGGGGAGCTGTTTTTT	TRBV30	TRBJ2-2	.	.
CASRDNQNIQYF	TGTGCCAGCAGGGACAACCAAAACATTCAGTACTTC	TRBV28	TRBJ2-4	few	.
CAMGPGLLGYTF	TGTGCCATGGGCCCAGGACTATTAGGCTACACCTTC	TRBV5-6	TRBJ1-2	.	.
CASSESPGVEQFF	TGCGCCAGCAGTGAGTCCCCGGGAGTTGAGCAGTTCTTC	TRBV10-2	TRBJ2-1	few	.
CASSRYTTGELFF	TGTGCCAGCAGCCGGTACACGACCGGGGAGCTGTTTTTT	TRBV7-9	TRBJ2-2	many	.
CATSEQGDYGYTF	TGTGCCACCAGTGAACAGGGAGACTATGGCTACACCTTC	TRBV24-1	TRBJ1-2	.	.
CASSHSEGRNQPQHF	TGTGCCAGCAGCCACAGCGAAGGCCGGAATCAGCCCCAGCATTTT	TRBV12-3/TRBV12-4	TRBJ1-5	many	.
CASREGQGVSPLHF	TGTGCCAGCAGAGAGGGACAGGGGGTTTCACCCCTCCACTTT	TRBV27	TRBJ1-6	few	TRBD1
CSARASNSNQPQHF	TGCAGTGCACGGGCCAGCAATAGCAATCAGCCCCAGCATTTT	TRBV20-1	TRBJ1-5	many	.
CASSLSSGYTDTQYF	TGCGCCAGCAGCCTAAGTAGCGGGTACACAGATACGCAGTATTTT	TRBV4-3	TRBJ2-3	.	TRBD2
CASSSPDSANYGYTF	TGTGCCAGCAGTTCGCCGGACAGCGCAAACTATGGCTACACCTTC	TRBV6-6	TRBJ1-2	few	.
CASSRSLAGAWETQYF	TGTGCCAGCAGCCGTTCGCTAGCGGGAGCTTGGGAGACCCAGTACTTC	TRBV14	TRBJ2-5	few	TRBD2
CASSRRTGGFRSYEQYF	TGTGCCAGCAGCCGGCGGACAGGGGGCTTCCGCTCCTACGAGCAGTACTTC	TRBV11-3	TRBJ2-7	.	TRBD1
CASSLSFGLAGVQFF	TGTGCCAGCAGTTTATCGTTCGGACTAGCGGGAGTTCAGTTCTTC	TRBV27	TRBJ2-1	.	TRBD2
CATKTPGDTGELFF	TGTGCCACCAAGACCCCGGGAGATACCGGGGAGCTGTTTTTT	TRBV28	TRBJ2-2	.	.
CSANSKTSGRDNEQFF	TGCAGTGCTAACTCAAAGACTAGCGGGAGAGACAATGAGCAGTTCTTC	TRBV20-1	TRBJ2-1	.	TRBD2
CASSSKRTKTSTDTQYF	TGTGCCAGCAGTTCGAAGAGGACTAAAACTAGCACAGATACGCAGTATTTT	TRBV6-5	TRBJ2-3	.	.
CASRRPSPTRGHTEAFF	TGTGCCAGCAGGAGACCCTCTCCTACCCGGGGGCACACTGAAGCTTTCTTT	TRBV12-3/TRBV12-4	TRBJ1-1	many	.
CASSYMGGDYNEQFF	TGTGCCAGCAGCTACATGGGGGGGGACTACAATGAGCAGTTCTTC	TRBV7-2	TRBJ2-1	few	TRBD2
CASSFSSGGYNEQFF	TGCGCCAGCAGCTTTTCTAGCGGGGGTTACAATGAGCAGTTCTTC	TRBV5-1	TRBJ2-1	few	TRBD2
CATGLAGGPHVFGEQFF	TGTGCCACCGGACTAGCGGGAGGGCCCCACGTTTTTGGTGAGCAGTTCTTC	TRBV3-1	TRBJ2-1	.	TRBD2
CASSQATGDTQYF	TGTGCCAGCAGCCAAGCGACAGGGGATACGCAGTATTTT	TRBV3-1	TRBJ2-3	.	TRBD1
CASSQDLGGYTF	TGTGCCAGCAGCCAAGATCTGGGAGGCTACACCTTC	TRBV3-1	TRBJ1-2	.	.
CASSPTWTGSYEQYF	TGTGCCAGTAGTCCAACCTGGACAGGCTCCTACGAGCAGTACTTC	TRBV19	TRBJ2-7	.	TRBD1
CASSYHGASSYEQYF	TGTGCCAGCAGTTACCACGGGGCCAGCTCCTACGAGCAGTACTTC	TRBV6-5	TRBJ2-7	few	.
CASSQRASGSYEQYF	TGCGCCAGCAGCCAACGAGCTAGCGGCTCCTACGAGCAGTACTTC	TRBV4-3	TRBJ2-7	.	TRBD2
CASSLAPLSREQFF	TGTGCCAGCAGCTTAGCTCCCCTCAGCCGTGAGCAGTTCTTC	TRBV7-9	TRBJ2-1	.	.